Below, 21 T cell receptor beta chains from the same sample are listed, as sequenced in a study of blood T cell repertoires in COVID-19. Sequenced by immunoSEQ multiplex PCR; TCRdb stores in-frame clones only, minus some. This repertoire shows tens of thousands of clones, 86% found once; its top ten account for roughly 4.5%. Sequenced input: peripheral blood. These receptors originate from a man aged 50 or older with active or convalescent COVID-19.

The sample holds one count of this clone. CDR3 bases: TGCAGTGCGGAGGGGGCACAGTACTTC. Amino acid sequence: CSAEGAQYF. J is TRBJ2-7 and V is TRBV20-1; D possibly corresponds to TRBD1 (7 bases). This CDR3 has 9 amino acids. Germline V gene sequence: CDR1 DFQATT, CDR2 SNEGSKA (reference sequence). V shed 6 bases and J shed 10 bases, with 10 bases lying between them.

The CDR3 DNA reads as TGTGCCAGCAGCCGCTTAGCGGGGGATATCTACAATGAGCAGTTCTTC. This encodes CASSRLAGDIYNEQFF. The rearrangement joins TRBV3-1 (or the pseudogene TRBV3-2) to TRBJ2-1, with TRBD2 identical over 9 bases. Per germline, CDR1 LGHDT and CDR2 YNNKEL (reference sequence). There are 16 residues in the CDR3. J gave up 3 bases and V 4 bases, and 7 bases lay outside the gene matches.

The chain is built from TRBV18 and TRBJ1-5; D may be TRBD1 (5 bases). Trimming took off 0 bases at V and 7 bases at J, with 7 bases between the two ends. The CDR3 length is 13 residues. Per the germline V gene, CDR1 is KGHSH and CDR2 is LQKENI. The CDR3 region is CASSPPGGQPQHF. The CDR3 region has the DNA TGTGCCAGCTCACCACCGGGGGGGCAGCCCCAGCATTTT.

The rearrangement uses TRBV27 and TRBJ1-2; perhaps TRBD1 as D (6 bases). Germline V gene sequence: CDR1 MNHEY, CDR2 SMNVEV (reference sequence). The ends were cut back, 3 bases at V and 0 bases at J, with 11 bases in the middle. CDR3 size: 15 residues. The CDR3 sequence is CASSFLGQPNYGYTF. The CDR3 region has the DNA TGTGCCAGCAGTTTTCTGGGACAACCTAACTATGGCTACACCTTC.

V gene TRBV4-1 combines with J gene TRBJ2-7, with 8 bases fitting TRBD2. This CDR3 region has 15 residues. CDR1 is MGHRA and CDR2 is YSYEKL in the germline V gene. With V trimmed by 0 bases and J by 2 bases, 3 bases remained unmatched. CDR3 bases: TGCGCCAGCAGCCAAGATCCGGGGGGGGCCTACGAGCAGTACTTC. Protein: CASSQDPGGAYEQYF.

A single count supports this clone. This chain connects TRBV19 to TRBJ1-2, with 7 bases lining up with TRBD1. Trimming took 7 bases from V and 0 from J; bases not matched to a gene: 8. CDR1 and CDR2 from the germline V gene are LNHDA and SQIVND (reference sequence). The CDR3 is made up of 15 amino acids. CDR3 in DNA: TGTGCCAGTACCTGGGACAGCCAAGCTAACTATGGCTACACCTTC. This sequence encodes CASTWDSQANYGYTF.

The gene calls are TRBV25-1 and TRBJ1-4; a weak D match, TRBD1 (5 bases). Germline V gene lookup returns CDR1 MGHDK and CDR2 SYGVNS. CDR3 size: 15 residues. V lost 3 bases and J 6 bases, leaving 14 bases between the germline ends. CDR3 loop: CASSDPGFVHEKLFF. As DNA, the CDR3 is TGTGCCAGCAGTGATCCAGGGTTTGTTCATGAAAAACTGTTTTTT.

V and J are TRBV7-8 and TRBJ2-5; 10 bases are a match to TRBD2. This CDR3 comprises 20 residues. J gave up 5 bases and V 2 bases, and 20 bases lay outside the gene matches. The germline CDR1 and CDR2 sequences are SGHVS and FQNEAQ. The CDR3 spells CASSLLWATSGVGSGETQYF. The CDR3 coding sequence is TGTGCCAGCAGCTTACTTTGGGCCACTAGCGGGGTGGGGTCAGGGGAGACCCAGTACTTC.

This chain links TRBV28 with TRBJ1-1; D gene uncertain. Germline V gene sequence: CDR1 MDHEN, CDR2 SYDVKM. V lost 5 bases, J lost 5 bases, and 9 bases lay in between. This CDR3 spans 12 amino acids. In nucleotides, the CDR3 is TGTGCCAGCAGTAAGAGGGAGACTGAAGCTTTCTTT. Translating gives CASSKRETEAFF.

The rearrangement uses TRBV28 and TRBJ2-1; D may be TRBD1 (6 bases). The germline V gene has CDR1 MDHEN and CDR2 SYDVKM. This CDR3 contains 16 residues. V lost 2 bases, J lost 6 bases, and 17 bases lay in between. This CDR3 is CASSLGGVQSGNEQFF. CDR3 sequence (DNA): TGTGCCAGCAGTTTAGGGGGCGTCCAATCGGGCAATGAGCAGTTCTTC.

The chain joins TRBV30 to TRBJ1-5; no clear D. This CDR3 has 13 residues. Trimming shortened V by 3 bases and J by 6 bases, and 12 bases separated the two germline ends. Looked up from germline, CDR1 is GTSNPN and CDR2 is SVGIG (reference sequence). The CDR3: CAWREGPGQPQHF. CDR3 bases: TGTGCCTGGAGGGAGGGTCCCGGTCAGCCCCAGCATTTT.

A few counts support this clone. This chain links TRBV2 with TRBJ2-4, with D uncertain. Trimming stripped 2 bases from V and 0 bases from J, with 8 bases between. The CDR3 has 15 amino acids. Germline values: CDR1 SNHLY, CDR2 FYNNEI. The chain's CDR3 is CASSELLTAKNIQYF. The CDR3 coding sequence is TGTGCCAGCAGTGAATTACTTACAGCCAAAAACATTCAGTACTTC.

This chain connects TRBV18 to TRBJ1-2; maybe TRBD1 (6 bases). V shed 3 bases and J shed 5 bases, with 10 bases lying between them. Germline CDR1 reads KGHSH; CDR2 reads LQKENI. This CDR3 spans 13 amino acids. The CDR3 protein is CASSPKQGYGYTF. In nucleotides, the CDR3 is TGTGCCAGCTCACCGAAACAGGGTTATGGCTACACCTTC.

The CDR3 protein is CASSARDNRNGYTF. The CDR3 DNA follows: TGTGCCAGCAGCGCCCGGGACAATCGGAACGGCTACACCTTC. The chain uses TRBV9 and TRBJ1-2, with D tentatively TRBD1 (6 bases). V was shortened by 3 bases and J by 8 bases, with 17 bases between the two germline ends. The CDR3 totals 14 residues. Germline V gene lookup returns CDR1 SGDLS and CDR2 YYNGEE.

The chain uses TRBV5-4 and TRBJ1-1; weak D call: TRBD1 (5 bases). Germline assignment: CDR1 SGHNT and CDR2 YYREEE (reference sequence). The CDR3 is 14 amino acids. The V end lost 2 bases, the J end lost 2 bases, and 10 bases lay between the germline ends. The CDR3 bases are TGTGCCAGCAGCTTTGGAGGGGCCAACACTGAAGCTTTCTTT. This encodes CASSFGGANTEAFF.

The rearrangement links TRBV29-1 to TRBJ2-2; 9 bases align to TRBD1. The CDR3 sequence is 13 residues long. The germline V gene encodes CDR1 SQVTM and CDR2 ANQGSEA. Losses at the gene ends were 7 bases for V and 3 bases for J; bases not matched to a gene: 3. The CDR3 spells CSGDREDTGELFF. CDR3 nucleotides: TGCAGCGGGGACAGGGAGGACACCGGGGAGCTGTTTTTT.

CDR3 in DNA: TGTGCCAGCAGCCCAATATCTAGCGGGGTCGGAGAGACCCAGTACTTC. It yields the protein CASSPISSGVGETQYF. J is TRBJ2-5 and V is TRBV3-1 (or the pseudogene TRBV3-2); 9 bases line up with TRBD2. Germline CDR1 reads LGHDT; CDR2 reads YNNKEL (reference sequence). After removal of 4 bases from V and 4 bases from J, the junction contained 10 bases not matched to a gene. The CDR3 is 16 residues long.

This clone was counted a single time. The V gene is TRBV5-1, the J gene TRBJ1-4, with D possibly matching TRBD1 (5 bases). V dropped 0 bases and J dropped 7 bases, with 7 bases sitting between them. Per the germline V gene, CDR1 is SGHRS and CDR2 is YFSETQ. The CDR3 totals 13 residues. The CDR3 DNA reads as TGCGCCAGCAGCTTGGGGACATCTGAAAAACTGTTTTTT. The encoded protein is CASSLGTSEKLFF.

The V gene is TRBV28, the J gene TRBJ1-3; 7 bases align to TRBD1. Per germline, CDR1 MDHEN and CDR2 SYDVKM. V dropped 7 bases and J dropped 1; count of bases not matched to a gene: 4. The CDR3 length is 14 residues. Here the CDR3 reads CASTPQGSGNTIYF. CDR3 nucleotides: TGTGCCAGCACCCCACAGGGGTCTGGAAACACCATATATTTT.

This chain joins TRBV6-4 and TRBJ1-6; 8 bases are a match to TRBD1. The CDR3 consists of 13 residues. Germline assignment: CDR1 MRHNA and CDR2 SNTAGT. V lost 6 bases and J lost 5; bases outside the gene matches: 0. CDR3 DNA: TGTGCCAGCAGACAGGGGGATAATTCACCCCTCCACTTT. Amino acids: CASRQGDNSPLHF.

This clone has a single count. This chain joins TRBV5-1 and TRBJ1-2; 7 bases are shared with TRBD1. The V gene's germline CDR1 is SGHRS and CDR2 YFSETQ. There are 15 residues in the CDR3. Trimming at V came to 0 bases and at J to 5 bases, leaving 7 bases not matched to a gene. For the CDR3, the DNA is TGCGCCAGCAGCTTGGGACAGGGCATAGATTATGGCTACACCTTC. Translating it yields CASSLGQGIDYGYTF.